These T cell receptor beta chains were read from a single sample in a study of cytomegalovirus exposure and HLA in healthy donors. Generated by immunoSEQ multiplex PCR, the TCRdb table keeps only in-frame clones and is missing some. This table holds 150,000 to 200,000 clones, approximately 89% found once. Sequencing used PBMCs. These receptor sequences come from a man aged 18-30 years in good health and CMV-seropositive. The CDR3 runs from the conserved cysteine through the conserved F or W. A D gene is named only where the DNA matches it firmly. Some rows have no size entry. The others give once, few or many, or a class for an expanded clone.

d_gene	v_gene	abundance	j_gene	CDR3aa	CDR3nt
.	TRBV5-1	.	TRBJ2-1	CASSLDWSSYNEQFF	TGCGCCAGCAGCTTGGATTGGAGCTCCTACAATGAGCAGTTCTTC
TRBD1	TRBV7-8	.	TRBJ2-1	CASSTPGGNEQFF	TGTGCCAGCAGCACACCAGGGGGCAATGAGCAGTTCTTC
.	TRBV5-4	.	TRBJ1-5	CASSRGGDQPQHF	TGTGCCAGCAGCCGAGGGGGAGATCAGCCCCAGCATTTT
.	TRBV6-1	few	TRBJ2-7	CASSDGGGTSYEQYF	TGTGCCAGCAGTGATGGAGGGGGCACTTCCTACGAGCAGTACTTC
.	TRBV6-1	.	TRBJ2-1	CASSEWGGTSGNEQFF	TGTGCCAGCAGTGAATGGGGCGGGACGAGCGGAAATGAGCAGTTCTTC
.	TRBV4-1	.	TRBJ1-1	CASRGTQKNTEAFF	TGCGCCAGCAGGGGGACACAAAAGAACACTGAAGCTTTCTTT
TRBD1	TRBV18	.	TRBJ2-1	CASSPPNRNDRGMNEQFF	TGTGCCAGCTCACCACCGAATCGAAACGACAGGGGAATGAATGAGCAGTTCTTC
TRBD1	TRBV10-3	.	TRBJ1-5	CAISESTGNSNQPQHF	TGTGCCATCAGTGAGTCGACAGGGAATAGCAATCAGCCCCAGCATTTT
TRBD2	TRBV4-2	.	TRBJ2-7	CASSQVTTSGAYEQYF	TGTGCCAGCAGCCAAGTGACAACTAGCGGGGCCTACGAGCAGTACTTC
TRBD1	TRBV11-3	.	TRBJ2-3	CASSHPPVYRGQPDTQYF	TGTGCCAGCAGCCACCCCCCCGTCTACAGGGGGCAACCAGATACGCAGTATTTT
TRBD1	TRBV7-2	.	TRBJ1-2	CASSLGQGGYGYTF	TGTGCCAGCAGCTTAGGACAGGGGGGCTATGGCTACACCTTC
.	TRBV7-3	.	TRBJ2-3	CASSSSGFTDTQYF	TGTGCCAGCAGCAGTTCGGGTTTCACAGATACGCAGTATTTT
TRBD1	TRBV7-9	.	TRBJ2-7	CASRAPGQGLYEQYF	TGTGCCAGCAGAGCACCGGGACAGGGCCTTTACGAGCAGTACTTC
.	TRBV19	.	TRBJ1-5	CASSAGHPNQPQHF	TGTGCCAGTTCGGCAGGACATCCCAATCAGCCCCAGCATTTT
TRBD2	TRBV28	once	TRBJ2-7	CASRLAGSSYEQYF	TGTGCCAGCAGGCTAGCGGGTTCCTCCTACGAGCAGTACTTC
TRBD2	TRBV11-2	.	TRBJ2-1	CASRAGLADYNEQFF	TGTGCCAGCCGAGCGGGACTAGCGGATTACAATGAGCAGTTCTTC
TRBD2	TRBV6-6	.	TRBJ2-2	CASSYGGRKVGELFF	TGTGCCAGCAGTTACGGCGGGAGAAAGGTCGGGGAGCTGTTTTTT
TRBD2	TRBV14	.	TRBJ2-1	CASSLVAGGYNEQFF	TGTGCCAGCAGCCTAGTAGCGGGGGGCTACAATGAGCAGTTCTTC
.	TRBV28	.	TRBJ1-4	CASSLSGATNEKLFF	TGTGCCAGCAGTTTATCAGGGGCAACTAATGAAAAACTGTTTTTT
TRBD1	TRBV18	.	TRBJ2-7	CASSPGTGTEQYF	TGTGCCAGCTCACCAGGGACAGGGACCGAGCAGTACTTC
.	TRBV19	.	TRBJ1-3	CASTQTGGNTIYF	TGTGCCAGTACCCAGACAGGAGGAAACACCATATATTTT
.	TRBV6-5	.	TRBJ2-7	CASSYWGEQYF	TGTGCCAGCAGTTACTGGGGCGAGCAGTACTTC
TRBD1	TRBV6-1	few	TRBJ1-2	CASSAGQGKGGYTF	TGTGCCAGCAGTGCCGGACAGGGCAAAGGAGGCTACACCTTC
TRBD2	TRBV28	once	TRBJ2-3	CASSLGTSGGSSTDTQYF	TGTGCCAGCAGTTTGGGGACTAGCGGGGGATCTAGCACAGATACGCAGTATTTT
TRBD1	TRBV7-8	.	TRBJ2-7	CASSSSPMSIDRGRNSSRYF	TGTGCCAGCAGCTCCTCACCGATGTCAATCGACAGGGGGCGAAATTCTAGTCGGTACTTC
.	TRBV7-9	few	TRBJ1-2	CASSLGGGDRGYTF	TGTGCCAGCAGCTTAGGAGGAGGGGATCGGGGCTACACCTTC
.	TRBV2	.	TRBJ2-3	CASSVEHTQYF	TGTGCCAGCAGTGTTGAGCATACGCAGTATTTT
TRBD2	TRBV5-3	.	TRBJ2-4	CARMSRGEVKNIQYF	TGTGCCAGAATGAGTCGGGGGGAGGTCAAAAACATTCAGTACTTC
TRBD1	TRBV19	.	TRBJ1-4	CASNPDRVEEKLFF	TGTGCCAGTAACCCTGACAGGGTTGAAGAAAAACTGTTTTTT
.	TRBV5-1	.	TRBJ1-2	CASSLVPSDGYTF	TGCGCCAGCAGCTTGGTCCCTTCGGATGGCTACACCTTC
TRBD2	TRBV11-3	.	TRBJ2-3	CASSLGTSGTTDTQYF	TGTGCCAGCAGCTTAGGAACTAGCGGGACTACAGATACGCAGTATTTT
TRBD2	TRBV9	.	TRBJ2-3	CASSASGRRTDTQYF	TGTGCCAGCAGCGCTAGCGGGAGGCGGACAGATACGCAGTATTTT
TRBD1	TRBV7-9	.	TRBJ1-4	CASSLATGGSTNEKLFF	TGTGCCAGCAGCTTAGCGACAGGGGGGTCAACTAATGAAAAACTGTTTTTT